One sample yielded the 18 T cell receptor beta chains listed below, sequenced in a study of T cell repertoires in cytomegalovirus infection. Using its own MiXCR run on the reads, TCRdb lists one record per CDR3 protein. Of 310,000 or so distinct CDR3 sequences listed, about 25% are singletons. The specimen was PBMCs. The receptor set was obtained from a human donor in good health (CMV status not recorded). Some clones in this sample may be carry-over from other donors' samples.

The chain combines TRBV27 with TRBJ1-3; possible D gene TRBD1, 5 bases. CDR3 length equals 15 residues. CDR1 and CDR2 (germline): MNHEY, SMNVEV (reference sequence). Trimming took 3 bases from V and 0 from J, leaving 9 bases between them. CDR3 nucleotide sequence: TGTGCCAGCAGTTTTGGGGGGGGCTCTGGAAACACCATATATTTT. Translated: CASSFGGGSGNTIYF.

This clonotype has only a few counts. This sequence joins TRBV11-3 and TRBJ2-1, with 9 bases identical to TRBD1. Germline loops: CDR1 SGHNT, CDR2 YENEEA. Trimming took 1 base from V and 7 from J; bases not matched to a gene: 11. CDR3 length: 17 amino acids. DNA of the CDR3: TGTGCCAGCAGCTTAGGAAGGGGACAGGGAAGTTATAATGAGCAGTTCTTC. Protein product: CASSLGRGQGSYNEQFF.

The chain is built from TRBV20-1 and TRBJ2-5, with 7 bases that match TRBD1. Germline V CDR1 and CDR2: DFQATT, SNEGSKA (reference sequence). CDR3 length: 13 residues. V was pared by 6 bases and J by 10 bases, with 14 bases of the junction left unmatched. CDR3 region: CSAGTVGRGDQYF. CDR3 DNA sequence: TGCAGTGCAGGGACAGTGGGCCGGGGTGACCAGTACTTC.

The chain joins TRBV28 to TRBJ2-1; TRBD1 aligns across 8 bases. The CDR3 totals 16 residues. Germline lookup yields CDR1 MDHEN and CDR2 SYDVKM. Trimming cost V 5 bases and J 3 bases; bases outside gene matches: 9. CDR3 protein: CASSQNDRGSYNEQFF. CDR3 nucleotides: TGTGCCAGCAGTCAAAACGACAGGGGAAGCTACAATGAGCAGTTCTTC.

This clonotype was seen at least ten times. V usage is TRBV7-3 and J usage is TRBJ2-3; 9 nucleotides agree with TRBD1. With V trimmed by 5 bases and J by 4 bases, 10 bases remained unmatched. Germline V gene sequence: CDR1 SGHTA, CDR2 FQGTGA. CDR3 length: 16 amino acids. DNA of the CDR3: TGTGCCAGCAGCGACCCGGGACAGGGACCTTCAGATACGCAGTATTTT. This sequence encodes CASSDPGQGPSDTQYF.

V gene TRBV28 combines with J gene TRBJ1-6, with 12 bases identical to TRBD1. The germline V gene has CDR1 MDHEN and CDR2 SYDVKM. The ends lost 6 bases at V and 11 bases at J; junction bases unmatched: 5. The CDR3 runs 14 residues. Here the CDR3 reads CASRGTGGGPPLHF. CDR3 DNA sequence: TGTGCCAGCAGGGGGACAGGGGGCGGTCCACCCCTCCACTTT.

CDR3 DNA sequence: TGTGCCATCAGTGAGTCTAGGTCTGGTCAAGAGACCCAGTACTTC. Translating it yields CAISESRSGQETQYF. This chain connects TRBV10-3 to TRBJ2-5, with no clear D. This CDR3 comprises 15 residues. Trimming took off 0 bases at V and 2 bases at J, with 10 bases between the two ends. CDR1 is ENHRY, CDR2 SYGVKD, per germline.

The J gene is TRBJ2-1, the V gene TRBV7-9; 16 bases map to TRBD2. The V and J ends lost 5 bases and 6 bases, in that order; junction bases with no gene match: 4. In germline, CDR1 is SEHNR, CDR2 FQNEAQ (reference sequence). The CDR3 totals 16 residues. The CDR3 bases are TGTGCCAGCAGCCCCGGGACTAGCGGGAGGGCCAATGAGCAGTTCTTC. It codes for CASSPGTSGRANEQFF.

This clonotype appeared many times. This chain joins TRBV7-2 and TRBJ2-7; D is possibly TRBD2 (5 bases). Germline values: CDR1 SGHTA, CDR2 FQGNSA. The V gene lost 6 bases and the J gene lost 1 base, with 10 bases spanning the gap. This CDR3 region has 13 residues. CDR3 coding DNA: TGTGCCAGCAGGCAAGGACTTTCCTACGAGCAGTACTTC. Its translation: CASRQGLSYEQYF. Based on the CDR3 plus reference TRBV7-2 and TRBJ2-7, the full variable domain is GAGVSQSPSNKVTEKGKDVELRCDPISGHTALYWYRQSLGQGLEFLIYFQGNSAPDKSGLPSDRFSAERTGGSVSTLTIQRTQQEDSAVYLCASRQGLSYEQYFGPGTRLTVT.

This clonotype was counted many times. As DNA, the CDR3 is TGTGCCAGCAGACGGGCGCTAGGGGGTAACTATGGCTACACCTTC. Residues: CASRRALGGNYGYTF. V usage is TRBV7-2 and J usage is TRBJ1-2, with D perhaps TRBD1 (6 bases). Germline-derived CDR1 and CDR2 are SGHTA and FQGNSA. The CDR3 loop spans 15 amino acids. V was trimmed by 6 bases and J by 1 base, leaving 15 bases between them.

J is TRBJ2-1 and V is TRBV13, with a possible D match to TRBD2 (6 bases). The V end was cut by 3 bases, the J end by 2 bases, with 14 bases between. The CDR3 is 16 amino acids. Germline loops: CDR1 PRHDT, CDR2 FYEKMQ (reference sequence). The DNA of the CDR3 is TGTGCCAGCAGCTTCGGAGGGAGGTCTCCCTACAATGAGCAGTTCTTC. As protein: CASSFGGRSPYNEQFF.

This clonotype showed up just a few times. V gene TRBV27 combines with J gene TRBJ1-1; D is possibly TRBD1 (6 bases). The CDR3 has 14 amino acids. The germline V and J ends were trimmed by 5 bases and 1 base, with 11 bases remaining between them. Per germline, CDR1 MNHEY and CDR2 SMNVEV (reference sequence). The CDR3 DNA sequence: TGTGCCAGCAGTACGTTAGGGGGGAACACTGAAGCTTTCTTT. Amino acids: CASSTLGGNTEAFF.

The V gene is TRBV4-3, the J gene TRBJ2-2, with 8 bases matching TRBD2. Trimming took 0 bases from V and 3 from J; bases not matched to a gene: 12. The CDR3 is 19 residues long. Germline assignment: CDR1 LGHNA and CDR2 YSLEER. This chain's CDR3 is CASSQEGLGGGFDTGELFF. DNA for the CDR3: TGCGCCAGCAGCCAAGAAGGTCTCGGGGGGGGCTTTGACACCGGGGAGCTGTTTTTT.

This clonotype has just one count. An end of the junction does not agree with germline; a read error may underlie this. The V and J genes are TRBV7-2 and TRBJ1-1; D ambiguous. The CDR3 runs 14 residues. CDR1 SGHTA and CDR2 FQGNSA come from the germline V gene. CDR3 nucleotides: TGTGCCAGCAGCTTAGCGTCGACCGCGGGTGAAGATTGCTTT. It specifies CASSLASTAGEDCF.

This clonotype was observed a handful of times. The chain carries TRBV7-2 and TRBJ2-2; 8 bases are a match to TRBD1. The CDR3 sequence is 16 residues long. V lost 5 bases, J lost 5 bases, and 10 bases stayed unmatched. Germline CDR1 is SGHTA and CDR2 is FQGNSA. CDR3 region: CASSPRQGRNTGELFF. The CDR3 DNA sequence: TGTGCCAGCAGCCCCCGACAGGGGAGGAATACCGGGGAGCTGTTTTTT.

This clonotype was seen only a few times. For the CDR3, the DNA is TGTGCCAGCAGCTTAAGGCAGGGTCAGCCCCAGCATTTT. As protein: CASSLRQGQPQHF. The chain carries TRBV7-2 and TRBJ1-5; D is possibly TRBD1 (5 bases). The CDR3 totals 13 residues. V lost 2 bases and J lost 6, with 8 bases in between. The germline V gene encodes CDR1 SGHTA and CDR2 FQGNSA.

The CDR3 region is CSGKGQGLYEQYF. The CDR3 region has the DNA TGCAGCGGGAAGGGACAGGGGTTGTACGAGCAGTACTTC. The chain recombines TRBV29-1 with TRBJ2-7; TRBD1 matches 10 bases. V dropped 7 bases and J dropped 4; count of bases not matched to a gene: 7. The CDR3 is 13 amino acids. Germline V gives CDR1 SQVTM, CDR2 ANQGSEA.

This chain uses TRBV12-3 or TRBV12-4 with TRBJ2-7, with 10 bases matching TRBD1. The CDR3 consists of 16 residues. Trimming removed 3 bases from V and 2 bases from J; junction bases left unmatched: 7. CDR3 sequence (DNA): TGTGCCAGCAGTTTCGGGACAGGGGAAGAGCCCTACGAGCAGTACTTC. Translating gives CASSFGTGEEPYEQYF.